Here is one TCR beta chain with its context. These data come from a study of blood T cell repertoires in COVID-19. Study overall: Some COVID-19 samples were acute and others convalescent; all came from the United States, Italy and Spain. Sources were T cells, B-cell-depleted T cells, or PBMCs; the material itself was cDNA or gDNA.

Enrolment of Seattle patients took place during active infection, and they were followed longitudinally. The CDR3 sequence is 15 residues long. Germline V gives CDR1 MNHEY, CDR2 SVGAGI. V was pared by 5 bases and J by 5 bases, with 9 bases of the junction left unmatched. In the study's own analysis: Cell counts per sample came from amplifying reference gene primers. Produced via immunoSEQ multiplex PCR; TCRdb's table is partial and in-frame only. The DNA was the basis for D and trimming; V, J and clone size are from that table. The sample includes 250,000 or so clones, 90% seen only once; the top ten take about 2.5%.

Sequenced sample: peripheral blood. The rearrangement joins TRBV6-5 to TRBJ1-5, with 7 bases fitting TRBD1. This TCR derives from a man aged 25 to 45 with COVID-19, enrolled during active disease. The CDR3 loop is CASSQRGQSHQPQHF. The CDR3 DNA reads TGTGCCAGCAGTCAAAGGGGACAGAGTCATCAGCCCCAGCATTTT.